These 25 T cell receptor beta chains share one sample of origin, sequenced in a study of cytomegalovirus exposure and HLA in healthy donors. PCR involved 60 Vbeta and 13 Jbeta primers. This table comes from immunoSEQ multiplex PCR, and its TCRdb copy is limited to in-frame clones, with some not included. Counted here are roughly 100,000 clones, 70% to 85% occurring once; the ten biggest clones make up about 5%. The sample consisted of PBMCs. Receptors originate from a woman under 30 in good health and CMV-seropositive.

The chain recombines TRBV5-8 with TRBJ2-3, with 7 positions matching TRBD2. Unmatched junction bases numbered 5, after V lost 2 bases and J lost 2 bases. The CDR3 runs 15 residues. Germline CDR1 is SGHTS and CDR2 is YDEGEE. CDR3 residues: CASSFLGGDTDTQYF. The CDR3 DNA sequence: TGTGCCAGCAGCTTTTTGGGGGGGGACACAGATACGCAGTATTTT. The full variable domain, in which reference TRBV5-8 and TRBJ2-3 provide the parts outside the CDR3, is EAGVTQSPTHLIKTRGQQATLRCSPISGHTSVYWYQQALGLGLQFLLWYDEGEERNRGNFPPRFSGRQFPNYSSELNVNALELEDSALYLCASSFLGGDTDTQYFGPGTRLTVL.

The V call is TRBV13, the J call TRBJ2-3, with 8 positions matching TRBD1. V lost 1 base to trimming and J lost 5 bases; unmatched junction nucleotides: 2. The CDR3 is made up of 14 amino acids. CDR1 and CDR2 from the germline V gene are PRHDT and FYEKMQ (reference sequence). CDR3 sequence: CASSLVQGGDTQYF. In nucleotides, the CDR3 is TGTGCCAGCAGCTTAGTACAGGGGGGAGATACGCAGTATTTT.

This rearrangement joins TRBV13 to TRBJ2-7, with TRBD2 matching 11 bases. The trim removed 5 bases at V and 0 bases at J, leaving 6 bases unmatched. Germline-derived CDR1 and CDR2 are PRHDT and FYEKMQ (reference sequence). The CDR3 extends over 16 amino acids. CDR3 region: CASSVYTSGSSYEQYF. CDR3 sequence (DNA): TGTGCCAGCAGCGTATATACTAGCGGGAGCTCCTACGAGCAGTACTTC.

This chain joins TRBV9 and TRBJ2-2; no reliable D call. Germline CDR1 SGDLS, CDR2 YYNGEE. V lost 2 bases, J lost 6 bases, and 11 bases lay in between. The CDR3 is made up of 14 amino acids. The CDR3 DNA follows: TGTGCCAGCAGCGTTGAAGGAGTCGCCGGGGAGCTGTTTTTT. Its translation: CASSVEGVAGELFF.

The CDR3 is CASSFRGQQNTEAFF. CDR3 nucleotides: TGTGCCAGCAGCTTCCGCGGACAGCAGAACACTGAAGCTTTCTTT. The rearrangement uses TRBV5-5 and TRBJ1-1, with D possibly being TRBD1 (6 bases). The CDR3 extends over 15 amino acids. Trimming removed 2 bases at V and 1 base at J, with 12 bases between. Per the germline V gene, CDR1 is SGHKS and CDR2 is YYEKEE (reference sequence).

The chain links TRBV9 to TRBJ1-2; 8 bases fit TRBD1. Germline CDR1 and CDR2: SGDLS and YYNGEE. Trimming took 2 bases from V and 6 from J; bases not matched to a gene: 3. The CDR3 runs to 13 residues. The CDR3 nucleotides read TGTGCCAGCAGCGTGTCAGGGGGCAATGGCTACACCTTC. Its translation: CASSVSGGNGYTF.

V and J are TRBV6-1 and TRBJ2-3; tentatively, D is TRBD1 (6 bases). Deletions cut 7 bases from V and 6 bases from J, with 14 bases between. Germline assignment: CDR1 MNHNS and CDR2 SASEGT. The CDR3 consists of 13 residues. CDR3 residues: CASKTGRTDTQYF. CDR3 in DNA: TGTGCCAGCAAAACAGGGCGGACGGATACGCAGTATTTT.

The genes are TRBV29-1 and TRBJ2-7; 7 nucleotides agree with TRBD2. The trim removed 5 bases at V and 0 bases at J, leaving 4 bases unmatched. Looked up from germline, CDR1 is SQVTM and CDR2 is ANQGSEA. The CDR3 covers 13 residues. The CDR3 region is CSVLGGSSYEQYF. The CDR3 region has the DNA TGCAGCGTTCTGGGAGGGAGCTCCTACGAGCAGTACTTC.

The chain uses TRBV4-1 and TRBJ1-2, with D tentatively TRBD1 (5 bases). Germline V gene data show CDR1 as MGHRA and CDR2 as YSYEKL. Trimming pared 4 bases from V and 2 bases from J, leaving 29 bases between. The CDR3 is made up of 20 amino acids. For the CDR3, the DNA is TGCGCCAGCAGCCTCACTTACGGGGGGAGACCCCCACCAACGAACTATGGCTACACCTTC. This encodes CASSLTYGGRPPPTNYGYTF.

The DNA for the CDR3 is TGTGCCAGCAGTGAACAATTGGCTAGCGGGAGAGGTGAGCAGTTCTTC. This sequence encodes CASSEQLASGRGEQFF. The chain recombines TRBV6-1 with TRBJ2-1; 10 bases map to TRBD2. The germline V gene has CDR1 MNHNS and CDR2 SASEGT. V was clipped by 2 bases and J by 9 bases; unmatched bases: 10. The CDR3 is 16 residues long.

The chain uses TRBV4-1 and TRBJ2-7; 11 positions agree with TRBD2. V lost 1 base and J lost 3; bases outside the gene matches: 2. Germline V gene lookup returns CDR1 MGHRA and CDR2 YSYEKL. This CDR3 has 15 residues. Here the CDR3 reads CASSQGLAGGYEQYF. CDR3 sequence (DNA): TGCGCCAGCAGCCAAGGGCTAGCGGGAGGCTACGAGCAGTACTTC.

This sequence joins TRBV5-6 and TRBJ2-7; 8 nucleotides agree with TRBD2. V lost 1 base to trimming and J lost 3 bases; unmatched junction nucleotides: 6. Germline assignment: CDR1 SGHDT and CDR2 YYEEEE. The CDR3 is 15 amino acids. Here the CDR3 DNA reads TGTGCCAGCAGCTTGTCAAGGCGGGAGGACTACGAGCAGTACTTC. Amino acid sequence: CASSLSRREDYEQYF.

The DNA of the CDR3 is TGTGCTTGGGCGGGTGACGGTGCGGAGACCCAGTACTTC. Translation: CAWAGDGAETQYF. The chain joins TRBV30 to TRBJ2-5, with D maybe TRBD2 (5 bases). This CDR3 spans 13 amino acids. CDR1 and CDR2 from the germline V gene are GTSNPN and SVGIG (reference sequence).

The chain has TRBV15 and TRBJ2-7, with D possibly TRBD1 on 6 matching bases. Deletions cut 3 bases from V and 1 base from J, with 13 bases between. This CDR3 is built from 15 residues. Looked up from germline, CDR1 is LNHNV and CDR2 is YYDKDF (reference sequence). The CDR3 reads CATSSPSGESYEQYF. As DNA, the CDR3 is TGTGCCACCAGCAGCCCTTCAGGGGAGTCCTACGAGCAGTACTTC.

This clone was picked up a small number of times. The chain employs TRBV5-6 and TRBJ1-1, with D perhaps TRBD1 (6 bases). From germline, CDR1 is SGHDT and CDR2 YYEEEE. The V and J ends lost 4 bases and 11 bases respectively, with 18 bases between them. The CDR3 sequence is 13 residues long. CDR3 nucleotide sequence: TGTGCCAGCAGCCCACAGGGAGCCCTTCAGGCTTTCTTT. It codes for CASSPQGALQAFF.

The chain joins TRBV29-1 to TRBJ2-2; D is unresolved. Germline assignment: CDR1 SQVTM and CDR2 ANQGSEA. The CDR3 has 12 residues. V was pared by 4 bases and J by 0 bases, with 3 bases between. In DNA, the CDR3 is TGCAGCGTTGCCTCGAACACCGGGGAGCTGTTTTTT. This gives the protein CSVASNTGELFF.

V is TRBV10-2 and J is TRBJ2-2, with TRBD2 matching over 12 bases. The V segment lost 4 bases and the J segment 4 bases; nucleotides outside the gene matches: 7. Germline lookup yields CDR1 WSHSY and CDR2 SAAADI. This CDR3 has 17 residues. For the CDR3, the DNA is TGCGCCAGCAGTGGACTAGCGGGAGCCAGAATCACCGGGGAGCTGTTTTTT. Protein product: CASSGLAGARITGELFF.

V is TRBV18 and J is TRBJ2-3; no clear D. Germline V CDR1 and CDR2: KGHSH, LQKENI. The CDR3 has 15 residues. V lost 2 bases to trimming and J lost 0 bases, with 9 bases between them. The chain's CDR3 is CASSPMASSTDTQYF. CDR3 DNA sequence: TGTGCCAGCTCACCAATGGCCTCTAGCACAGATACGCAGTATTTT.

The genes are TRBV9 and TRBJ1-4; TRBD1 aligns across 8 bases. Germline CDR1 is SGDLS and CDR2 is YYNGEE. The CDR3 sequence is 15 residues long. The V segment lost 4 bases and the J segment 2 bases; nucleotides outside the gene matches: 4. In nucleotides, the CDR3 is TGTGCCAGCAGCTTAGGACAGGGTACTAATGAAAAACTGTTTTTT. As protein: CASSLGQGTNEKLFF.

The chain combines TRBV10-3 with TRBJ2-4; 9 bases are shared with TRBD1. CDR3 length: 16 amino acids. V lost 0 bases and J lost 6; bases outside the gene matches: 6. CDR1 and CDR2 (germline): ENHRY, SYGVKD. CDR3 amino acids: CAISESWMGQGNIQYF. The CDR3 nucleotides read TGTGCCATCAGTGAGTCATGGATGGGACAGGGAAACATTCAGTACTTC.

This chain joins TRBV9 and TRBJ2-3; TRBD2 aligns across 11 bases. CDR1 and CDR2 from the germline V gene are SGDLS and YYNGEE. The CDR3 has 17 amino acids. The junction had 4 bases not matched to a gene; V was cut back by 0 bases and J by 1 base. The CDR3 nucleotides read TGTGCCAGCAGCGTAGGGGGACTAGCGGAACGCACAGATACGCAGTATTTT. Translated: CASSVGGLAERTDTQYF.

The CDR3 DNA follows: TGTGCCAGCAGTGAAGGGACAGGGGGCACTGAAGCTTTCTTT. Its protein is CASSEGTGGTEAFF. V gene TRBV6-1 combines with J gene TRBJ1-1; 10 bases map to TRBD1. The V segment lost 1 base and the J segment 4 bases; nucleotides outside the gene matches: 0. This CDR3 contains 14 residues. Germline CDR1 reads MNHNS; CDR2 reads SASEGT.

This rearrangement joins TRBV30 to TRBJ1-6; 9 positions match TRBD1. The germline V gene encodes CDR1 GTSNPN and CDR2 SVGIG (reference sequence). V lost 2 bases and J lost 5; bases outside the gene matches: 4. The CDR3 covers 15 residues. The CDR3 DNA is TGTGCCTGGAGTCACCGGGACAGGGATAATTCACCCCTCCACTTT. This translates into CAWSHRDRDNSPLHF.

The CDR3 here is CASSPPRVRNTEAFF. DNA of the CDR3: TGTGCCAGCAGTCCCCCCAGGGTACGGAACACTGAAGCTTTCTTT. The rearrangement uses TRBV6-5 and TRBJ1-1, with D maybe TRBD1 (5 bases). V was clipped by 5 bases and J by 1 base, with 14 bases between them. Germline-derived CDR1 and CDR2 are MNHEY and SVGAGI. CDR3 length: 15 residues.

The chain links TRBV5-1 to TRBJ2-3; D is perhaps TRBD1 (6 bases). CDR1 and CDR2 from the germline V gene are SGHRS and YFSETQ. V was shortened by 0 bases and J by 2 bases, with 7 bases between the two germline ends. The CDR3 length is 14 residues. The CDR3: CASSLEGVTDTQYF. The DNA for the CDR3 is TGCGCCAGCAGCTTGGAGGGGGTCACAGATACGCAGTATTTT.